These 32 T cell receptor beta chains originate from one sample sequenced in a study of cytomegalovirus exposure and HLA in healthy donors. The PCR contained 60 Vbeta and 13 Jbeta primers. Only in-frame clones appear in the TCRdb table, and some are missing; sequencing was by immunoSEQ multiplex PCR. The sample lists approximately 290,000 clones; over 70% were seen once. The sequenced sample was PBMCs. The receptors derive from a girl aged 2-10 years in good health and CMV-seronegative.

The chain couples TRBV30 to TRBJ2-3; 14 nucleotides agree with TRBD2. Germline V gene lookup returns CDR1 GTSNPN and CDR2 SVGIG (reference sequence). The CDR3 covers 15 residues. Germline trimming cut 7 bases from V and 3 bases from J; bases unmatched to any gene: 6. The CDR3 spells CAFEGLAGETDTQYF. CDR3 bases: TGTGCCTTTGAGGGACTAGCGGGGGAGACAGATACGCAGTATTTT.

The chain carries TRBV9 and TRBJ2-3, with a tentative D call TRBD2 (5 bases). The CDR3 totals 13 residues. CDR1 is SGDLS and CDR2 is YYNGEE in the germline V gene. Trimming stripped 3 bases from V and 9 bases from J, with 14 bases between. The CDR3 sequence: CASSAPLEGTQYF. The CDR3, as DNA: TGTGCCAGCAGCGCCCCACTAGAGGGCACGCAGTATTTT.

The chain uses TRBV5-1 and TRBJ2-7; D call uncertain. Germline V gives CDR1 SGHRS, CDR2 YFSETQ. The V gene lost 4 bases and the J gene lost 0 bases, with 5 bases spanning the gap. The CDR3 sequence is 12 residues long. For the CDR3, the DNA is TGCGCCAGCAGCGGCCCCTCCTACGAGCAGTACTTC. It codes for CASSGPSYEQYF.

The rearrangement links TRBV5-6 to TRBJ2-7; TRBD1 matches at 9 bases. This CDR3 is built from 15 residues. Looked up from germline, CDR1 is SGHDT and CDR2 is YYEEEE. The V and J ends lost 5 bases and 1 base, in that order; junction bases with no gene match: 7. CDR3 in amino acids: CASRGQGGRSYEQYF. CDR3 DNA: TGTGCCAGCAGGGGACAGGGAGGGAGGTCCTACGAGCAGTACTTC.

This chain uses TRBV10-3 with TRBJ2-1; D remains ambiguous. Between the trimmed V and J ends, which lost 10 bases and 5 bases, there was a span of 3 bases. The CDR3 sequence is 9 residues long. Germline CDR1 is ENHRY and CDR2 is SYGVKD. The CDR3 region is CATDNEQFF. The CDR3 nucleotides are TGTGCCACGGACAATGAGCAGTTCTTC.

Concerning this clone: The junction departs from germline at one end; a sequencing error may be responsible. This chain links TRBV7-9 with TRBJ2-1; 10 nucleotides line up with TRBD2. The germline V gene has CDR1 SEHNR and CDR2 FQNEAQ (reference sequence). This CDR3 is built from 16 residues. In DNA, the CDR3 is TGTTCCAGCAGCCGGCTAGCGGGGGATTCCTACAATGAGCAGTTCTTC. Its translation is CSSSRLAGDSYNEQFF.

The genes are TRBV5-1 and TRBJ2-3, with 9 bases matching TRBD2. The CDR3 consists of 17 residues. Trimming at V came to 4 bases and at J to 6 bases, leaving 15 bases not matched to a gene. Germline values: CDR1 SGHRS, CDR2 YFSETQ. This CDR3 reads CASSTRLADTSTDTQYF. The CDR3 DNA reads TGCGCCAGCAGCACCCGACTAGCGGACACCTCCACGGATACGCAGTATTTT.

This chain links TRBV9 with TRBJ2-1; D perhaps matches TRBD1 (6 bases). From germline, CDR1 is SGDLS and CDR2 YYNGEE. The CDR3 sequence is 16 residues long. V gave up 3 bases and J gave up 0 bases, with 13 bases separating them. The CDR3 nucleotides read TGTGCCAGCAGCGAGTGGGACACGAGCTCCTACAATGAGCAGTTCTTC. Translating it yields CASSEWDTSSYNEQFF. The full variable domain, completed using reference TRBV9 and TRBJ2-1, is DSGVTQTPKHLITATGQRVTLRCSPRSGDLSVYWYQQSLDQGLQFLIQYYNGEERAKGNILERFSAQQFPDLHSELNLSSLELGDSALYFCASSEWDTSSYNEQFFGPGTRLTVL.

The chain couples TRBV6-1 to TRBJ1-6; the D is unclear. CDR3 length: 17 amino acids. Germline-derived CDR1 and CDR2 are MNHNS and SASEGT. The V end lost 0 bases, the J end lost 8 bases, and 17 bases lay between the germline ends. The CDR3 DNA follows: TGTGCCAGCAGTGAAGCGGCTTGGCGCTGGCGGGATTCACCCCTCCACTTT. Protein product: CASSEAAWRWRDSPLHF.

The rearrangement uses TRBV15 and TRBJ2-6; no reliable D call. This CDR3 spans 15 amino acids. Germline CDR1 reads LNHNV; CDR2 reads YYDKDF (reference sequence). Between the trimmed V and J ends, which lost 0 bases and 0 bases, there was a span of 3 bases. CDR3 protein: CATSREYSGANVLTF. For the CDR3, the DNA is TGTGCCACCAGCAGAGAGTACTCTGGGGCCAACGTCCTGACTTTC.

Concerning this clone: The sample holds other DNA sequences that translate to the same CDR3. The rearrangement joins TRBV28 to TRBJ2-3; D is unclear. The V end was cut by 1 base, the J end by 0 bases, with 5 bases between. Germline V gene sequence: CDR1 MDHEN, CDR2 SYDVKM. The CDR3 spans 14 residues. The CDR3 is CASSLSSSTDTQYF. In nucleotides, the CDR3 is TGTGCCAGCAGTTTATCTTCTAGCACAGATACGCAGTATTTT.

The chain recombines TRBV7-2 with TRBJ2-1; TRBD1 is a possible D gene (6 bases). Germline CDR1 SGHTA, CDR2 FQGNSA. The CDR3 runs to 13 residues. Trimming took 5 bases from V and 9 from J, leaving 14 bases between them. For the CDR3, the DNA is TGTGCCAGCAGCGCAACAGGGTTCGGTGAGCAGTTCTTC. Protein product: CASSATGFGEQFF.

The chain carries TRBV28 and TRBJ1-5, with TRBD1 matching 7 bases. The trim removed 7 bases at V and 1 base at J, leaving 4 bases unmatched. The germline gives CDR1 MDHEN, CDR2 SYDVKM. This CDR3 comprises 14 residues. CDR3 residues: CASTPGGSNQPQHF. The CDR3 nucleotides read TGTGCCAGCACCCCAGGGGGGAGCAATCAGCCCCAGCATTTT. The full variable domain, in which reference TRBV28 and TRBJ1-5 provide the parts outside the CDR3, is DVKVTQSSRYLVKRTGEKVFLECVQDMDHENMFWYRQDPGLGLRLIYFSYDVKMKEKGDIPEGYSVSREKKERFSLILESASTNQTSMYLCASTPGGSNQPQHFGDGTRLSIL.

The chain has TRBV5-1 and TRBJ2-7; maybe TRBD1 (6 bases). The V end was cut by 3 bases, the J end by 2 bases, with 18 bases between. Germline CDR1 reads SGHRS; CDR2 reads YFSETQ. CDR3 length equals 16 residues. CDR3 residues: CASSWIPDSVTYEQYF. DNA of the CDR3: TGCGCCAGCAGCTGGATCCCGGACAGCGTAACCTACGAGCAGTACTTC.

This sequence joins TRBV11-2 and TRBJ2-7, with 8 nucleotides matching TRBD1. The CDR3 has 12 residues. V shed 7 bases, J shed 6 bases, and the junction held 5 bases outside the gene matches. CDR1 and CDR2 (germline): SGHAT, FQNNGV. CDR3: CASTKQGGEQYF. The CDR3, as DNA: TGTGCCAGCACCAAACAGGGGGGCGAGCAGTACTTC.

The DNA for the CDR3 is TGTGCCAGCAGCTTCTACCAGGGCCAGGTTCTACCCTACGAGCAGTACTTC. Amino acid sequence: CASSFYQGQVLPYEQYF. V and J are TRBV7-6 and TRBJ2-7; perhaps TRBD1 as D (5 bases). CDR1 and CDR2 (germline): SGHVS, FNYEAQ. The CDR3 is made up of 17 amino acids. Trimming removed 3 bases from V and 2 bases from J, with 20 bases in between. Complete variable domain (other parts from reference TRBV7-6 and TRBJ2-7): GAGVSQSPRYKVTKRGQDVALRCDPISGHVSLYWYRQALGQGPEFLTYFNYEAQQDKSGLPNDRFSAERPEGSISTLTIQRTEQRDSAMYRCASSFYQGQVLPYEQYFGPGTRLTVT.

The chain employs TRBV7-9 and TRBJ2-7; 11 nucleotides align to TRBD2. There are 15 residues in the CDR3. With V trimmed by 1 base and J by 2 bases, 1 base remained unmatched. Germline CDR1 is SEHNR and CDR2 is FQNEAQ (reference sequence). CDR3 sequence reads: CASSLGSGRAYEQYF. The CDR3 nucleotides are TGTGCCAGCAGCTTAGGTAGCGGGAGGGCCTACGAGCAGTACTTC.

The chain couples TRBV10-3 to TRBJ2-3; possible D gene TRBD1, 5 bases. V gave up 9 bases and J gave up 1 base, with 5 bases separating them. The CDR3 is made up of 11 amino acids. CDR1 is ENHRY, CDR2 SYGVKD, per germline. The DNA for the CDR3 is TGTGCCATAGGGGGCACAGATACGCAGTATTTT. Protein product: CAIGGTDTQYF.

The chain links TRBV11-1 to TRBJ2-1; the match to TRBD1 covers 7 bases. The CDR3 consists of 13 residues. V lost 1 base and J lost 12; bases outside the gene matches: 6. The germline CDR1 and CDR2 sequences are SGHAT and FQDESV (reference sequence). The CDR3 loop is CASSLEDRLGQFF. DNA of the CDR3: TGTGCCAGCAGCTTAGAGGACAGGTTAGGGCAGTTCTTC.

This clone has a handful of counts. The chain combines TRBV28 with TRBJ2-7; TRBD2 is a possible D gene (6 bases). The germline gives CDR1 MDHEN, CDR2 SYDVKM. The length of the CDR3 is 14 residues. The germline V and J ends were trimmed by 6 bases and 3 bases, with 15 bases remaining between them. This chain's CDR3 is CASSGGLDNYEQYF. CDR3 sequence (DNA): TGTGCCAGCAGCGGGGGACTGGACAACTACGAGCAGTACTTC.

The chain employs TRBV18 and TRBJ1-3; D ambiguous. The V end lost 1 base, the J end lost 6 bases, and 16 bases lay between the germline ends. The germline V gene has CDR1 KGHSH and CDR2 LQKENI. This CDR3 is 16 amino acids long. CDR3 region: CASSPRRVASKNTIYF. Written as DNA, the CDR3 is TGTGCCAGCTCACCACGGAGAGTGGCTTCTAAAAACACCATATATTTT.

The CDR3 is CASSPSRDRANQPQHF. In DNA, the CDR3 is TGTGCCAGCAGCCCGAGCCGGGACAGGGCTAATCAGCCCCAGCATTTT. The rearrangement uses TRBV7-9 and TRBJ1-5; 9 nucleotides align to TRBD1. Germline lookup yields CDR1 SEHNR and CDR2 FQNEAQ (reference sequence). V was clipped by 5 bases and J by 4 bases; unmatched bases: 9. The CDR3 has 16 residues.

DNA of the CDR3: TGTGCCAGCAGCAATCGTAGGGGTCCTAAGGCCGGATATAGCAATCAGCCCCAGCATTTT. It is translated as CASSNRRGPKAGYSNQPQHF. The chain carries TRBV21-1 and TRBJ1-5; TRBD1 is taken as the D call from the table, unchecked against the DNA. TRBV21-1 corresponds to a pseudogene. The CDR3 extends over 20 amino acids.

The rearrangement uses TRBV2 and TRBJ2-7, with D perhaps matching TRBD2 (7 bases). Germline V gene data show CDR1 as SNHLY and CDR2 as FYNNEI. The CDR3 length is 17 residues. Trimming took off 7 bases at V and 4 bases at J, with 26 bases between the two ends. CDR3 DNA: TGTGCCAGCAATCGGGGGGCCGCGGTCGGATATAGGTACGAGCAGTACTTC. Its protein is CASNRGAAVGYRYEQYF. Looking up the rest from reference TRBV2 and TRBJ2-7 gives the full variable domain: EPEVTQTPSHQVTQMGQEVILRCVPISNHLYFYWYRQILGQKVEFLVSFYNNEISEKSEIFDDQFSVERPDGSNFTLKIRSTKLEDSAMYFCASNRGAAVGYRYEQYFGPGTRLTVT.

V gene TRBV5-4 combines with J gene TRBJ2-5; 11 positions agree with TRBD2. Per germline, CDR1 SGHNT and CDR2 YYREEE (reference sequence). With V trimmed by 0 bases and J by 2 bases, 3 bases remained unmatched. CDR3 length: 16 residues. The CDR3, as DNA: TGTGCCAGCAGCTTGGTGACTAGCGGGGAGCAAGAGACCCAGTACTTC. Translating it yields CASSLVTSGEQETQYF.

This clone occurred a few times. The chain couples TRBV2 to TRBJ1-2, with a tentative D call TRBD1 (5 bases). The CDR3 runs 14 residues. The germline CDR1 and CDR2 sequences are SNHLY and FYNNEI. V shed 8 bases and J shed 8 bases, with 21 bases lying between them. The CDR3 DNA follows: TGTGCCAGCCTCCAAGAGGCGGGGCCTTCGGGCTACACCTTC. Translating it yields CASLQEAGPSGYTF.

The genes are TRBV7-2 and TRBJ2-3, with a possible D match to TRBD1 (5 bases). Germline CDR1 and CDR2: SGHTA and FQGNSA. The CDR3 runs to 15 residues. With 1 base removed from V and 2 bases from J, the gap between germline ends came to 10 bases. CDR3 nucleotides: TGTGCCAGCAGCTTAGGGACACTCCACACAGATACGCAGTATTTT. It translates to CASSLGTLHTDTQYF.

The chain recombines TRBV7-8 with TRBJ2-2; 13 bases are shared with TRBD2. The V segment lost 5 bases and the J segment 1 base; nucleotides outside the gene matches: 4. Per germline, CDR1 SGHVS and CDR2 FQNEAQ. There are 17 residues in the CDR3. This CDR3 reads CASSLRTSGGNTGELFF. CDR3 nucleotides: TGTGCCAGCAGCCTACGGACTAGCGGGGGGAACACCGGGGAGCTGTTTTTT. The entire variable domain, with the rest obtained from reference TRBV7-8 and TRBJ2-2, is as follows: GAGVSQSPRYKVAKRGQDVALRCDPISGHVSLFWYQQALGQGPEFLTYFQNEAQLDKSGLPSDRFFAERPEGSVSTLKIQRTQQEDSAVYLCASSLRTSGGNTGELFFGEGSRLTVL.

This clone appeared once. The chain carries TRBV2 and TRBJ1-1; no firm D call. The CDR3 covers 10 residues. The V gene's germline CDR1 is SNHLY and CDR2 FYNNEI. The V and J ends lost 6 bases and 8 bases respectively, with 7 bases between them. The CDR3 sequence: CASSSREAFF. Written as DNA, the CDR3 is TGTGCCAGCAGCTCCAGGGAAGCTTTCTTT.

The chain combines TRBV30 with TRBJ1-5; no clear D gene. V was cut by 0 bases and J by 0 bases, with 6 bases left in between. This CDR3 is built from 14 residues. Germline CDR1 reads GTSNPN; CDR2 reads SVGIG (reference sequence). The CDR3 coding sequence is TGTGCCTGGAGTGTTACTAGTAGCAATCAGCCCCAGCATTTT. It specifies CAWSVTSSNQPQHF. The full variable domain, its missing parts supplied by reference TRBV30 and TRBJ1-5, is SQTIHQWPATLVQPVGSPLSLECTVEGTSNPNLYWYRQAAGRGLQLLFYSVGIGQISSEVPQNLSASRPQDRQFILSSKKLLLSDSGFYLCAWSVTSSNQPQHFGDGTRLSIL.

The chain combines TRBV7-3 with TRBJ2-1; 7 bases map to TRBD2. The V and J ends lost 5 bases and 0 bases, in that order; junction bases with no gene match: 10. Germline V gene sequence: CDR1 SGHTA, CDR2 FQGTGA. The CDR3 runs to 17 residues. CDR3 region: CASSPVGLPSSYNEQFF. In DNA form, the CDR3 reads TGTGCCAGCAGCCCCGTGGGACTACCGAGCTCCTACAATGAGCAGTTCTTC. Full variable domain (rest looked up from reference TRBV7-3 and TRBJ2-1): GAGVSQTPSNKVTEKGKYVELRCDPISGHTALYWYRQSLGQGPEFLIYFQGTGAADDSGLPNDRFFAVRPEGSVSTLKIQRTERGDSAVYLCASSPVGLPSSYNEQFFGPGTRLTVL.

This clone has just one count. The rearrangement joins TRBV5-1 to TRBJ2-1; 13 bases align to TRBD2. The J segment lost 12 bases and the V segment lost 0 bases, leaving 9 bases of the junction unmatched. The germline CDR1 and CDR2 sequences are SGHRS and YFSETQ. CDR3 length: 16 residues. As DNA, the CDR3 is TGCGCCAGCAGCTTGGGCGCAGGACTAGCGGGAGACCGGCAGTTCTTC. Its protein is CASSLGAGLAGDRQFF. Combining the CDR3 with reference TRBV5-1 and TRBJ2-1 gives the whole variable domain KAGVTQTPRYLIKTRGQQVTLSCSPISGHRSVSWYQQTPGQGLQFLFEYFSETQRNKGNFPGRFSGRQFSNSRSEMNVSTLELGDSALYLCASSLGAGLAGDRQFFGPGTRLTVL.